The 31 T cell receptor beta chains listed next were all sequenced from one sample in a study of blood T cell repertoires in COVID-19. The assay was immunoSEQ multiplex PCR, and TCRdb's table has in-frame clones only and misses some. In the table there are 300,000 to 450,000 clones, around 87% of which are singletons. Sample: PBMCs or T cells enriched from blood (not recorded which). The receptor set was obtained from a man between 35 and 55 years old in a cohort exposed to, infected with or recovered from COVID-19 (not recorded which).

V gene TRBV25-1 combines with J gene TRBJ1-5; unclear D gene. The CDR3 consists of 15 residues. The V end lost 1 base, the J end lost 1 base, and 8 bases lay between the germline ends. CDR1 MGHDK and CDR2 SYGVNS come from the germline V gene. Here the CDR3 DNA reads TGTGCCAGCAGTGAATCGGGTGGAAGCAATCAGCCCCAGCATTTT. Its translation: CASSESGGSNQPQHF.

V is TRBV14 and J is TRBJ2-4, with D possibly TRBD2 on 5 matching bases. This CDR3 is built from 14 residues. Germline CDR1 SGHDN, CDR2 FVKESK. V was cut by 6 bases and J by 0 bases, with 9 bases left in between. CDR3: CASSRRGAKNIQYF. The CDR3 nucleotides are TGTGCCAGCAGTCGACGGGGAGCCAAAAACATTCAGTACTTC.

The rearrangement uses TRBV3-1 (or the pseudogene TRBV3-2) and TRBJ1-3; 8 bases align to TRBD1. Germline V gene sequence: CDR1 LGHDT, CDR2 YNNKEL (reference sequence). This CDR3 region has 16 residues. The V gene end was trimmed by 4 bases and the J gene end by 4 bases; junction bases not matched to a gene: 9. CDR3 in amino acids: CASSRLDRDTGNTIYF. CDR3 nucleotides: TGTGCCAGCAGCCGCCTGGACAGGGATACGGGAAACACCATATATTTT.

Regarding this clone: The junction shows a germline mismatch at one end, possibly a read error. The chain combines TRBV28 with TRBJ2-5; 12 nucleotides line up with TRBD2. The CDR3 is 11 amino acids. The germline V gene has CDR1 MDHEN and CDR2 SYDVKM. This CDR3 is CASSSSGRGDF. The CDR3, as DNA: TGTGCCAGCAGTTCTAGCGGGAGGGGGGACTTC.

V gene TRBV24-1 combines with J gene TRBJ2-2; 9 bases agree with TRBD1. This CDR3 has 14 amino acids. Germline lookup yields CDR1 KGHDR and CDR2 SFDVKD. V dropped 9 bases and J dropped 1; count of bases not matched to a gene: 2. The CDR3 DNA reads TGTGCCACCCCGGGACAGGGGAACACCGGGGAGCTGTTTTTT. The encoded protein is CATPGQGNTGELFF.

This sequence joins TRBV24-1 and TRBJ1-5; TRBD1 aligns across 7 bases. There are 15 residues in the CDR3. V lost 3 bases to trimming and J lost 4 bases; unmatched junction nucleotides: 5. The germline gives CDR1 KGHDR, CDR2 SFDVKD. DNA for the CDR3: TGTGCCACCAGTGATCGACAGGGCAGAAATCAGCCCCAGCATTTT. Protein: CATSDRQGRNQPQHF.

This clone has just one count. V usage is TRBV19 and J usage is TRBJ2-7; D gene unclear. CDR1 is LNHDA and CDR2 is SQIVND in the germline V gene (reference sequence). The CDR3 runs 13 residues. The V end was cut by 3 bases, the J end by 3 bases, with 9 bases between. CDR3 in amino acids: CASSIIVHYEQYF. Written as DNA, the CDR3 is TGTGCCAGTAGTATTATAGTCCACTACGAGCAGTACTTC.

This chain joins TRBV3-1 (or the pseudogene TRBV3-2) and TRBJ2-5; 7 nucleotides align to TRBD2. After removal of 3 bases from V and 4 bases from J, the junction contained 11 bases not matched to a gene. Germline V gives CDR1 LGHDT, CDR2 YNNKEL (reference sequence). The CDR3 covers 16 residues. This chain's CDR3 is CASSHQGGLVRETQYF. The CDR3 DNA follows: TGTGCCAGCAGCCATCAGGGAGGACTAGTTCGAGAGACCCAGTACTTC.

The chain recombines TRBV27 with TRBJ1-5, with 8 bases aligning to TRBD1. Germline values: CDR1 MNHEY, CDR2 SMNVEV (reference sequence). The CDR3 has 16 amino acids. Trimming at V came to 3 bases and at J to 4 bases, leaving 8 bases not matched to a gene. As DNA, the CDR3 is TGTGCCAGCAGTTTGTCCGGACAGGGTGAGAATCAGCCCCAGCATTTT. It specifies CASSLSGQGENQPQHF.

Here the CDR3 DNA reads TGCGCCAGCAGCTTGGGCAGCTCCTATAATTCACCCCTCCACTTT. This codes for CASSLGSSYNSPLHF. The V gene is TRBV5-1, the J gene TRBJ1-6; D remains unclear. V shed 0 bases and J shed 0 bases, with 4 bases lying between them. CDR3 length equals 15 residues. CDR1 SGHRS and CDR2 YFSETQ come from the germline V gene.

V is TRBV9 and J is TRBJ1-1; TRBD1 agrees at 8 bases. There are 14 residues in the CDR3. Germline assignment: CDR1 SGDLS and CDR2 YYNGEE. The J segment lost 4 bases and the V segment lost 4 bases, leaving 6 bases of the junction unmatched. The CDR3 DNA reads TGTGCCAGCAGCAAACAAGACAGGGGCACTGAAGCTTTCTTT. It is translated as CASSKQDRGTEAFF.

The chain combines TRBV19 with TRBJ2-3, with a possible D match to TRBD2 (6 bases). Germline values: CDR1 LNHDA, CDR2 SQIVND (reference sequence). The CDR3 is made up of 16 amino acids. V was shortened by 4 bases and J by 3 bases, with 17 bases between the two germline ends. The chain's CDR3 is CASSTPGLLETDTQYF. CDR3 nucleotide sequence: TGTGCCAGTAGTACCCCGGGACTCCTAGAGACAGATACGCAGTATTTT.

The chain combines TRBV30 with TRBJ1-4; 12 bases map to TRBD1. CDR3 length: 17 residues. Germline loops: CDR1 GTSNPN, CDR2 SVGIG (reference sequence). V was pared by 3 bases and J by 3 bases, with 8 bases of the junction left unmatched. The CDR3 protein is CAWSPGQGAGANEKLFF. The CDR3 region has the DNA TGTGCCTGGAGCCCGGGACAGGGGGCCGGGGCTAATGAAAAACTGTTTTTT.

The rearrangement links TRBV9 to TRBJ2-7; 8 bases match TRBD2. Germline assignment: CDR1 SGDLS and CDR2 YYNGEE. The V gene end was trimmed by 0 bases and the J gene end by 5 bases; junction bases not matched to a gene: 7. This CDR3 has 15 amino acids. CDR3 DNA: TGTGCCAGCAGCGTAGCGGAGCGGGAGACGGACGAGCAGTACTTC. Residues: CASSVAERETDEQYF.

Comment on this clone: Other DNA sequences in this specimen translate into the identical CDR3. The V gene is TRBV30, the J gene TRBJ2-7; 7 nucleotides agree with TRBD2. The CDR3 covers 14 residues. Germline loops: CDR1 GTSNPN, CDR2 SVGIG (reference sequence). The V and J ends lost 0 bases and 0 bases, in that order; junction bases with no gene match: 2. The CDR3 is CAWSVGGSSYEQYF. The CDR3 nucleotides are TGTGCCTGGAGTGTAGGCGGGAGCTCCTACGAGCAGTACTTC.

The chain combines TRBV2 with TRBJ2-1; 12 bases are shared with TRBD2. Germline CDR1 reads SNHLY; CDR2 reads FYNNEI. The CDR3 is 20 amino acids. V shed 10 bases and J 4 bases; nucleotides not matched to a gene: 23. The CDR3: CATNPPKRTSGIIGYNEQFF. The CDR3 nucleotides read TGTGCCACCAACCCCCCAAAGAGGACTAGCGGGATAATTGGATACAATGAGCAGTTCTTC.

The table lists this clone with a count of one. The J gene is TRBJ1-2, the V gene TRBV11-2; weak D call: TRBD1 (6 bases). The germline gives CDR1 SGHAT, CDR2 FQNNGV. The CDR3 loop spans 16 amino acids. Between the trimmed V and J ends, which lost 0 bases and 5 bases, there was a span of 16 bases. The CDR3 DNA sequence: TGTGCCAGCAGCTTAGATCGGACAGTTTTGGGATATGGCTACACCTTC. This codes for CASSLDRTVLGYGYTF.

The chain recombines TRBV11-2 with TRBJ1-1, with D hard to call. Per the germline V gene, CDR1 is SGHAT and CDR2 is FQNNGV. The CDR3 is made up of 13 amino acids. V gave up 3 bases and J gave up 1 base, with 6 bases separating them. The CDR3: CASSFNGNTEAFF. The CDR3 nucleotides are TGTGCCAGCAGCTTTAACGGGAACACTGAAGCTTTCTTT. Together with reference TRBV11-2 and TRBJ1-1, the CDR3 gives the full variable domain: EAGVAQSPRYKIIEKRQSVAFWCNPISGHATLYWYQQILGQGPKLLIQFQNNGVVDDSQLPKDRFSAERLKGVDSTLKIQPAKLEDSAVYLCASSFNGNTEAFFGQGTRLTVV.

CDR3 DNA: TGTGCCACCAGCGGAGGGACAGTACGCTCTGGGGCCAACGTCCTGACTTTC. Translating gives CATSGGTVRSGANVLTF. The chain recombines TRBV15 with TRBJ2-6, with D maybe TRBD1 (7 bases). Trimming pared 5 bases from V and 0 bases from J, leaving 14 bases between. Germline CDR1 is LNHNV and CDR2 is YYDKDF (reference sequence). This CDR3 contains 17 residues.

This chain joins TRBV25-1 and TRBJ1-5; a possible D gene is TRBD1 (6 bases). There are 14 residues in the CDR3. V lost 6 bases and J 3 bases, leaving 12 bases between the germline ends. Germline-derived CDR1 and CDR2 are MGHDK and SYGVNS. The CDR3 protein is CASRGGGINQPQHF. Here the CDR3 DNA reads TGTGCCAGCAGGGGAGGGGGGATCAATCAGCCCCAGCATTTT.

The chain employs TRBV27 and TRBJ2-7; 12 bases align to TRBD2. The CDR3 spans 16 residues. Germline CDR1 MNHEY, CDR2 SMNVEV (reference sequence). V lost 2 bases to trimming and J lost 1 base; unmatched junction nucleotides: 3. The CDR3 reads CASSLGLAGISYEQYF. In nucleotides, the CDR3 is TGTGCCAGCAGTTTAGGACTAGCGGGGATTTCCTACGAGCAGTACTTC.

This clone was seen only once. The chain has TRBV7-9 and TRBJ2-7; D is possibly TRBD1 (6 bases). V lost 4 bases and J lost 2, with 15 bases in between. Germline CDR1 is SEHNR and CDR2 is FQNEAQ (reference sequence). The CDR3 consists of 15 residues. DNA of the CDR3: TGTGCCAGCAGCTACCCCGGTAGGGGGACCTACGAGCAGTACTTC. Translation gives CASSYPGRGTYEQYF.

The table lists this clone with a count of one. The J gene is TRBJ2-7, the V gene TRBV11-2, with 9 bases that match TRBD2. Germline CDR1 is SGHAT and CDR2 is FQNNGV. The CDR3 covers 15 residues. V shed 3 bases, J shed 6 bases, and the junction held 9 bases outside the gene matches. The CDR3 nucleotides read TGTGCCAGCAGCTTTTTGGGAGCGGGAGGCCGCGAGCAGTACTTC. Protein product: CASSFLGAGGREQYF.

The CDR3 spells CASSYSAALVTEAFF. DNA for the CDR3: TGTGCCAGCAGTTACTCGGCCGCCCTGGTCACTGAAGCTTTCTTT. The chain carries TRBV6-5 and TRBJ1-1; D remains unclear. The germline gives CDR1 MNHEY, CDR2 SVGAGI. V was clipped by 0 bases and J by 4 bases, with 12 bases between them. This CDR3 contains 15 residues.

This chain links TRBV7-9 with TRBJ2-2; TRBD2 agrees at 10 bases. The CDR3 is made up of 16 amino acids. With 5 bases clipped from V and 2 bases from J, the junction kept 5 bases outside the gene matches. Germline CDR1 reads SEHNR; CDR2 reads FQNEAQ (reference sequence). The CDR3 coding sequence is TGTGCCAGCAGCGGTCGGACTAGCGGTAACACCGGGGAGCTGTTTTTT. As protein: CASSGRTSGNTGELFF. Looking up the rest from reference TRBV7-9 and TRBJ2-2 gives the full variable domain: DTGVSQNPRHKITKRGQNVTFRCDPISEHNRLYWYRQTLGQGPEFLTYFQNEAQLEKSRLLSDRFSAERPKGSFSTLEIQRTEQGDSAMYLCASSGRTSGNTGELFFGEGSRLTVL.

The V call is TRBV28, the J call TRBJ1-5; tentative D call: TRBD1 (5 bases). CDR3 length: 14 amino acids. Deletions cut 2 bases from V and 7 bases from J, with 12 bases between. Germline CDR1 MDHEN, CDR2 SYDVKM. CDR3 coding DNA: TGTGCCAGCAGTTTAGGGGGGAGGGAACAGCCCCAGCATTTT. Translation: CASSLGGREQPQHF. Combining the CDR3 with reference TRBV28 and TRBJ1-5 gives the whole variable domain DVKVTQSSRYLVKRTGEKVFLECVQDMDHENMFWYRQDPGLGLRLIYFSYDVKMKEKGDIPEGYSVSREKKERFSLILESASTNQTSMYLCASSLGGREQPQHFGDGTRLSIL.

The V and J genes are TRBV11-2 and TRBJ2-4; 9 positions match TRBD1. The CDR3 has 16 residues. Germline trimming cut 4 bases from V and 4 bases from J; bases unmatched to any gene: 8. Germline V gene data show CDR1 as SGHAT and CDR2 as FQNNGV. CDR3 loop: CASSSAGQGRKNIQYF. For the CDR3, the DNA is TGTGCCAGCAGCTCCGCGGGACAGGGTAGGAAAAACATTCAGTACTTC.

The V gene is TRBV7-9, the J gene TRBJ1-2; 7 nucleotides agree with TRBD1. This CDR3 region has 13 residues. Germline loops: CDR1 SEHNR, CDR2 FQNEAQ (reference sequence). J was trimmed by 5 bases and V by 4 bases; bases with no gene match: 4. CDR3 DNA: TGTGCCAGCAGCTCGGACAGGAGATATGGCTACACCTTC. Protein sequence: CASSSDRRYGYTF.

This chain uses TRBV5-4 with TRBJ2-7, with D possibly matching TRBD1 (5 bases). The V gene's germline CDR1 is SGHNT and CDR2 YYREEE (reference sequence). The CDR3 covers 15 residues. V was clipped by 4 bases and J by 2 bases, with 16 bases between them. The CDR3 sequence is CASSGPGRGAYEQYF. Here the CDR3 DNA reads TGTGCCAGCAGCGGCCCGGGTAGGGGCGCCTACGAGCAGTACTTC.

About this clone: The identical CDR3 is also encoded by other nucleotide sequences in the sample. V is TRBV18 and J is TRBJ1-5; D may be TRBD1 (5 bases). CDR1 and CDR2 (germline): KGHSH, LQKENI. V gave up 2 bases and J gave up 4 bases, with 9 bases separating them. The CDR3 is made up of 14 amino acids. This CDR3 reads CASSPGGGNQPQHF. CDR3 nucleotides: TGTGCCAGCTCACCAGGGGGAGGGAATCAGCCCCAGCATTTT. The complete variable domain, with remaining parts taken from reference TRBV18 and TRBJ1-5, reads NAGVMQNPRHLVRRRGQEARLRCSPMKGHSHVYWYRQLPEEGLKFMVYLQKENIIDESGMPKERFSAEFPKEGPSILRIQQVVRGDSAAYFCASSPGGGNQPQHFGDGTRLSIL.

The chain carries TRBV5-6 and TRBJ1-1, with TRBD1 as a possible D gene (6 bases). Between the trimmed V and J ends, which lost 1 base and 1 base, there was a span of 20 bases. The germline V gene encodes CDR1 SGHDT and CDR2 YYEEEE. This CDR3 region has 18 residues. The chain's CDR3 is CASSLLGAQGGGNTEAFF. The CDR3 DNA follows: TGTGCCAGCAGCTTGTTAGGGGCGCAGGGAGGGGGGAACACTGAAGCTTTCTTT.